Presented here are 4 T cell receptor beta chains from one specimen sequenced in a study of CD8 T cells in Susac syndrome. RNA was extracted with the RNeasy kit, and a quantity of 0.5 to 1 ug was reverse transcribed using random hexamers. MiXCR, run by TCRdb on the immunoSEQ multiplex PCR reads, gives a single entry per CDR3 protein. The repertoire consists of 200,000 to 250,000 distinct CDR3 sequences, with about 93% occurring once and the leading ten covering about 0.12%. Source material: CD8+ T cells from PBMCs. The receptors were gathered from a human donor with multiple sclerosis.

CDR3 region: CASMDSYGYTF. In DNA, the CDR3 is TGTGCTTCAATGGACTCCTATGGCTACACCTTC. The V gene is TRBV12-3 or TRBV12-4, the J gene TRBJ1-2; D is ambiguous. The CDR3 extends over 11 amino acids.

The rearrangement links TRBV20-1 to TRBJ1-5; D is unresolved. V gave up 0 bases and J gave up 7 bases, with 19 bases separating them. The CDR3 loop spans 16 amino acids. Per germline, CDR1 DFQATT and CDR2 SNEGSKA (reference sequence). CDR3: CSARDYPGDWGQPQHF. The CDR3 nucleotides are TGCAGTGCTAGAGATTACCCAGGAGACTGGGGACAGCCCCAGCATTTT.

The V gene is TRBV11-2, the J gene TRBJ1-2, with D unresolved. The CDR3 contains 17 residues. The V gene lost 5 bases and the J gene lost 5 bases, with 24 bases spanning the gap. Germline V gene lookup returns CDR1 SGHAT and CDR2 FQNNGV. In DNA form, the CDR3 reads TGTGCCAGCAGCGGCTGGACCGAGCTTGCCCCGACGTATGGCTACACCTTC. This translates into CASSGWTELAPTYGYTF.

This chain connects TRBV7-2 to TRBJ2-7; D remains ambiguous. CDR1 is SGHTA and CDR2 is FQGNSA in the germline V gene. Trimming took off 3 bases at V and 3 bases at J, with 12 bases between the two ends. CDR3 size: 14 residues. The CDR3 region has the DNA TGTGCCAGCAGCTTCATTGGACGCCTCTACGAGCAGTACTTC. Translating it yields CASSFIGRLYEQYF.